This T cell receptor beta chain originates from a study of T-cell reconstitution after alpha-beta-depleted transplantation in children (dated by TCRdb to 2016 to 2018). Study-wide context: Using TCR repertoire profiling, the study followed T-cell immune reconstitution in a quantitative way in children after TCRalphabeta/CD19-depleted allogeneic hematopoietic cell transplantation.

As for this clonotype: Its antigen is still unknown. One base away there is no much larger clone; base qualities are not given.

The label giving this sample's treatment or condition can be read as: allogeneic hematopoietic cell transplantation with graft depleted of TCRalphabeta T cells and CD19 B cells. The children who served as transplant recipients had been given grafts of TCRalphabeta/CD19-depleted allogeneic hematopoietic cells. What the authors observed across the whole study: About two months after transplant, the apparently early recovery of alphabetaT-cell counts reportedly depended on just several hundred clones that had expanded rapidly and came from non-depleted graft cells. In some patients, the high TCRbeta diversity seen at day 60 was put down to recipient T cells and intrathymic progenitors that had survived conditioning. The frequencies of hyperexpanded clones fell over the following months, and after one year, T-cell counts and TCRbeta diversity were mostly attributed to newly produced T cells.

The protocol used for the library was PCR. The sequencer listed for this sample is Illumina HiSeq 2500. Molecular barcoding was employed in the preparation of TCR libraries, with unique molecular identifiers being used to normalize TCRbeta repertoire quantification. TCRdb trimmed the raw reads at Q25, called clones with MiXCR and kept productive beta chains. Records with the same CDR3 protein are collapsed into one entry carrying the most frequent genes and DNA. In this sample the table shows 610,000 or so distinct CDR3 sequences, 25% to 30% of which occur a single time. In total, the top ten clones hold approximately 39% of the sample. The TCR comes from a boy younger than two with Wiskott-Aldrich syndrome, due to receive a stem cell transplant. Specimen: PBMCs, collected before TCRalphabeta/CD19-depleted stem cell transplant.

The bases read TGTGCCAGCTCACCGGGACTAGGGTTGGTAAACATTCAGTACTTC. This codes for CASSPGLGLVNIQYF. The V gene is TRBV18 and the J gene is TRBJ2-4; a stretch of 8 junction bases matches TRBD2. From V the trimming removes 3 bases and from J it removes 6 bases, while the gene matches leave 7 bases of the junction unaccounted for. The CDR3 covers 15 residues, taking in both the cysteine and the phenylalanine. The sequence is cut down to CDR3 DNA, 45 bases in frame from base 1. CDR1 and CDR2 (KGHSH, LQKENI) derive from the germline V gene.